The T cell receptor (beta chain) under discussion was sequenced for a study of blood T cell repertoires in COVID-19. Background on the study: COVID-19 samples, acute and convalescent, were from the United States, Italy and Spain. PBMCs, B-cell-depleted T cells, or T cells provided the cDNA or gDNA that made up the material.

Libraries were prepared by immunoSEQ multiplex PCR; TCRdb keeps only in-frame clonotypes and omits some of them. Seen here are about 95,000 clones, more than 80% observed once, and the top ten hold about 24%. CDR3 size: 15 residues. Germline V gene lookup returns CDR1 SGHRS and CDR2 YFSETQ. With 3 bases removed from V and 6 bases from J, the gap between germline ends came to 18 bases. The sample comprised peripheral blood. This chain links TRBV5-1 with TRBJ1-1, with D possibly matching TRBD1 (5 bases). The clonotype was recovered from a human donor in a cohort sampled during active COVID-19. The chain's CDR3 is CASSSASQGGAEAFF. The CDR3 DNA reads as TGCGCCAGCAGCTCGGCTTCTCAGGGAGGCGCTGAAGCTTTCTTT.